A single sample gave rise to the 9 T cell receptor beta chains below, sequenced in a study of T-cell memory formation after mild COVID-19. In TCRdb, the 5' RACE reads were re-called with MiXCR into one record per CDR3 protein. The sample lists some 600,000 distinct CDR3 sequences, 17% occurring once. The specimen was PBMCs or a T cell subset sorted from them (not recorded which). The origin of the receptors is an adult woman who had mild COVID-19 (a few samples of this study predate the infection). Cell type and time point are not known.

The rearrangement joins TRBV6-5 to TRBJ1-4; D call uncertain. The CDR3 is 13 residues long. CDR1 is MNHEY, CDR2 SVGAGI, per germline. Deletions cut 5 bases from V and 6 bases from J, with 10 bases between. CDR3 sequence (DNA): TGTGCCAGCAGTCCACTCATGGATGAAAAACTGTTTTTT. Amino acids: CASSPLMDEKLFF.

This clonotype was recorded a few times. The chain links TRBV20-1 to TRBJ2-5; D gene ambiguous. CDR1 and CDR2 from the germline V gene are DFQATT and SNEGSKA (reference sequence). The length of the CDR3 is 8 residues. For the CDR3, the DNA is TGCAGGTGGGAGACCCAGTACTTC. Its protein product is CRWETQYF.

In this sample, this clonotype turned up a few times. This chain uses TRBV7-6 with TRBJ1-1; the D is unclear. CDR3 length: 13 residues. The germline gives CDR1 SGHVS, CDR2 FNYEAQ. V was shortened by 5 bases and J by 6 bases, with 13 bases between the two germline ends. In DNA, the CDR3 is TGTGCCAGCAGCCCGACTAACAGCGCTGAAGCTTTCTTT. The encoded protein is CASSPTNSAEAFF. Looking up the rest from reference TRBV7-6 and TRBJ1-1 gives the full variable domain: GAGVSQSPRYKVTKRGQDVALRCDPISGHVSLYWYRQALGQGPEFLTYFNYEAQQDKSGLPNDRFSAERPEGSISTLTIQRTEQRDSAMYRCASSPTNSAEAFFGQGTRLTVV.

This chain uses TRBV15 with TRBJ2-3, with 7 bases identical to TRBD2. V lost 0 bases, J lost 0 bases, and 3 bases stayed unmatched. Germline CDR1 is LNHNV and CDR2 is YYDKDF (reference sequence). CDR3 size: 16 residues. CDR3 sequence (DNA): TGTGCCACCAGCAGAGACCGGGGGGTTAGCACAGATACGCAGTATTTT. Translating gives CATSRDRGVSTDTQYF.

This sequence joins TRBV7-8 and TRBJ2-7, with 13 bases fitting TRBD2. The ends lost 5 bases at V and 3 bases at J; junction bases unmatched: 16. Germline V gene lookup returns CDR1 SGHVS and CDR2 FQNEAQ. The CDR3 runs 19 residues. CDR3 sequence (DNA): TGTGCCAGCAGCAGAATCGGGACTAGCGGGGCCCCGAGGGGCTACGAGCAGTACTTC. As protein: CASSRIGTSGAPRGYEQYF.

The chain employs TRBV24-1 and TRBJ1-5; D unclear. CDR1 is KGHDR and CDR2 is SFDVKD in the germline V gene. The V end was cut by 0 bases, the J end by 5 bases, with 7 bases between. This CDR3 has 14 residues. The DNA of the CDR3 is TGTGCCACCAGTGATTTGGGCGGGGATCAGCCCCAGCATTTT. It translates to CATSDLGGDQPQHF.

The chain uses TRBV12-3 or TRBV12-4 and TRBJ2-3, with TRBD1 matching 7 bases. Trimming took 3 bases from V and 3 from J; bases not matched to a gene: 9. This CDR3 contains 16 residues. The CDR3 coding sequence is TGTGCCAGCAGTTTCCCCCGGGACAGCCAAACAGATACGCAGTATTTT. This codes for CASSFPRDSQTDTQYF.

The chain is built from TRBV4-3 and TRBJ2-5; either TRBD1 or TRBD2 may supply D (7 bases each). The CDR3 is made up of 16 amino acids. Trimming shortened V by 4 bases and J by 4 bases, and 19 bases separated the two germline ends. In germline, CDR1 is LGHNA, CDR2 YSLEER. CDR3 nucleotide sequence: TGCGCCAGCAGCCCCAGGGGGGGCGGGAATAGAGAGACCCAGTACTTC. Its protein product is CASSPRGGGNRETQYF.

This chain links TRBV25-1 with TRBJ2-6; 9 bases are a match to TRBD1. V trimming: 3 bases; J trimming: 0 bases; junction bases outside the gene matches: 6. Germline CDR1 MGHDK, CDR2 SYGVNS. CDR3 length: 18 residues. The CDR3 loop is CASSESGTGISGANVLTF. CDR3 coding DNA: TGTGCCAGCAGTGAGTCCGGGACAGGGATCTCTGGGGCCAACGTCCTGACTTTC.